The T cell receptor (beta chain) under discussion was sequenced for a study of blood T cell repertoires in COVID-19 (dated by TCRdb to the early 2020s). The study in broad terms: Samples covering the acute and convalescent phases of COVID-19 were provided by collaborators in the United States, Italy and Spain. The material from the prospective study consisted of cDNA or gDNA derived from T cells, B-cell-depleted T cells, or PBMCs. Deeply sampled blood TCRbeta repertoires from subjects exposed to, actively infected with, or recovered from COVID-19 were included in the dataset. The repertoires were made available in a free public database intended to serve as a resource for research on the immune response to SARS-CoV-2. The samples were drawn from two sources: the first 160 participants of the ongoing ImmuneRACE study, and 1,200 or so subjects contributed by 6 global collaborators. The sample metadata nearly always contained a de-identified subject ID, COVID-19 status, age in years and sex. Where HLA class I and class II types were available, the types were taken from metadata supplied by the sample provider, not from assay-based typing.

On this clone itself: Its recognized antigen is unknown. No base quality information exists; no much larger clone differs at one position.

The collaborating institutions used their own protocols to collect whole blood in K2EDTA tubes. Collaborator samples were shipped for TCRbeta analysis as frozen whole blood, isolated PBMCs, or DNA extracted from either sample type. There are 16 amino acids in the CDR3, from cysteine to phenylalanine inclusive. This entry keeps only the CDR3 DNA: 48 bases, framed from base 1. Cut back by 4 bases and 0 bases, the V and J ends lie 16 bases apart. CDR1 and CDR2 are drawn from the germline V gene: SGDLS, YYNGEE. TCRbeta CDR3 regions were amplified from genomic DNA by means of the immunoSEQ Assay, a bias-controlled multiplex PCR. Concerning the study's data processing: The number of nucleated cells in each sample was estimated by amplification of reference gene primers within the assay. To quantify the absolute abundance of each unique TCRbeta CDR3 rearrangement, sequence reads were collapsed and filtered. For each sample, productive Simpson clonality was calculated as the square root of Simpson's diversity index over productive rearrangements. Drawn from immuneACCESS, this table holds only the in-frame rearrangements with V and J called that TCRdb kept. Clones are partly lost; checked studies trace under half to an unresolved V gene and leave the rest unexplained. D and trimming were read from the DNA, whereas the V and J calls and clone size are those reported in that table. This sample gives some 380,000 clones in total; nearly 90% of them show up just once. The ten largest clones take up 5% to 8.5% of the sample.

The paper's findings and limits, for the study overall: The quantity of clinical and demographic metadata differed by source and by participant and was supplied without curation.

The source of this sequence is a man younger than 35 with active or convalescent COVID-19. The sample comprised peripheral blood. The V and J segments used are TRBV9 and TRBJ1-1; TRBD1 is perhaps the D gene, given 5 matching bases. Here the CDR3 is given as CASSTTQGMMNTEAFF. The nucleotides read TGTGCCAGCAGCACTACTCAGGGTATGATGAACACTGAAGCTTTCTTT.